This TCR beta chain derives from a study of graft-versus-host responses after intestinal transplantation. Of note for this clone: Its antigen is currently unknown.

The table came from immunoSEQ multiplex PCR; TCRdb's copy has only in-frame clones and leaves some out. The sample consists of 90,000 to 130,000 clones, 93% of them appearing once. The V gene's germline CDR1 is SGHTA and CDR2 FQGNSA. This CDR3 has 16 residues. This sequence was found in a human donor who was the organ donor for an intestinal transplant. This chain uses TRBV7-2 with TRBJ2-5; 8 bases are shared with TRBD2. The DNA end favors TRBJ2-7, so the J call may be wrong. The starting material was unstimulated CD8+ T cells sorted from spleen or lymph node cells, obtained before transplant. The CDR3 region is CASSLVFPAGAYEQYF. The DNA of the CDR3 is TGTGCCAGCAGCTTAGTCTTCCCAGCGGGGGCCTACGAGCAGTACTTC.